This passage covers 22 T cell receptor beta chains from one sample sequenced in a study of T-cell memory formation after mild COVID-19. TCRdb re-analysed the 5' RACE reads in MiXCR, keeping a single row per CDR3 protein. Found here are about 190,000 distinct CDR3 sequences, about a fifth of them singletons; the top ten hold roughly 23%. The source material was PBMCs or a T cell subset sorted from them (not recorded which). Every receptor here comes from an adult woman who had mild COVID-19 (a few samples of this study predate the infection). Cell type and time point are not known.

This clonotype occurred a few times. The V and J genes are TRBV7-3 and TRBJ2-7; D possibly uses TRBD1 or TRBD2 (6 bases each). This CDR3 contains 15 residues. V gave up 5 bases and J gave up 3 bases, with 17 bases separating them. Germline CDR1 and CDR2: SGHTA and FQGTGA. DNA for the CDR3: TGTGCCAGCAGCAACCTAGTAAGGGGGGACTACGAGCAGTACTTC. Translating it yields CASSNLVRGDYEQYF.

This rearrangement joins TRBV7-6 to TRBJ1-1; a weak D match, TRBD1 (5 bases). Trimming shortened V by 6 bases and J by 1 base, and 18 bases separated the two germline ends. CDR3 length: 16 amino acids. Germline CDR1 is SGHVS and CDR2 is FNYEAQ. CDR3 residues: CASSWDRGSPNTEAFF. CDR3 DNA: TGTGCCAGCAGTTGGGACCGAGGCTCCCCGAACACTGAAGCTTTCTTT.

J is TRBJ2-7 and V is TRBV6-1; 9 bases are shared with TRBD1. From germline, CDR1 is MNHNS and CDR2 SASEGT. This CDR3 has 16 amino acids. Unmatched junction bases numbered 11, after V lost 8 bases and J lost 0 bases. This CDR3 reads CASYDEGTGSSYEQYF. The CDR3 bases are TGTGCCAGCTATGACGAGGGGACAGGGAGCTCCTACGAGCAGTACTTC.

This clonotype has a handful of counts. The chain uses TRBV4-1 and TRBJ2-3; 13 nucleotides agree with TRBD2. The germline V gene has CDR1 MGHRA and CDR2 YSYEKL. The V segment lost 1 base and the J segment 4 bases; nucleotides outside the gene matches: 8. CDR3 length: 18 amino acids. DNA of the CDR3: TGCGCCAGCAGCCAAGGGCCCGGACTAGCGGGAGAATCAGATACGCAGTATTTT. Translation gives CASSQGPGLAGESDTQYF.

The CDR3 bases are TGTGCCAGCAGCCGCGAGGCAGCCACCTATAATTCACCCCTCCACTTT. This gives the protein CASSREAATYNSPLHF. The rearrangement links TRBV7-9 to TRBJ1-6; D is uncertain. This CDR3 region has 16 residues. From germline, CDR1 is SEHNR and CDR2 FQNEAQ (reference sequence). V gave up 5 bases and J gave up 2 bases, with 13 bases separating them.

This rearrangement joins TRBV4-2 to TRBJ2-1; D unresolved. The CDR3 contains 16 residues. Germline-derived CDR1 and CDR2 are LGHNA and YNFKEQ. V was trimmed by 1 base and J by 9 bases, leaving 19 bases between them. This CDR3 is CASSQAARPPWSEQFF. DNA of the CDR3: TGTGCCAGCAGCCAAGCGGCGCGCCCGCCCTGGAGTGAGCAGTTCTTC.

This CDR3 reads CASRTSTGVSEAFF. The CDR3 coding sequence is TGTGCCAGCAGGACCTCAACCGGTGTCTCTGAAGCTTTCTTT. The chain has TRBV6-2 or TRBV6-3 and TRBJ1-1, with unresolved D. Trimming left V 6 bases short and J 6 bases short, with 17 bases between. Germline CDR1 MNHEY, CDR2 SVGEGT. This CDR3 has 14 amino acids.

The CDR3 nucleotides read TGTGCCAGCAGCACCGCCGGGACAGGGGTGGACGAGCAGTACTTC. It encodes CASSTAGTGVDEQYF. The chain links TRBV9 to TRBJ2-7; TRBD1 agrees at 10 bases. Germline V lookup: CDR1 SGDLS, CDR2 YYNGEE. This CDR3 is 15 amino acids long. J was trimmed by 5 bases and V by 4 bases; bases with no gene match: 9.

The chain combines TRBV12-3 or TRBV12-4 with TRBJ2-3; unclear D gene. V lost 0 bases to trimming and J lost 0 bases, with 13 bases between them. This CDR3 contains 17 residues. CDR3 in amino acids: CASSLALKVTSTDTQYF. The CDR3 nucleotides read TGTGCCAGCAGTTTAGCGCTAAAGGTCACTAGCACAGATACGCAGTATTTT.

Only a few counts were recorded for this clonotype. The gene calls are TRBV7-2 and TRBJ2-7; unclear D gene. The germline CDR1 and CDR2 sequences are SGHTA and FQGNSA. This CDR3 spans 13 amino acids. V shed 2 bases and J shed 2 bases, with 7 bases lying between them. CDR3: CASSLWLAYEQYF. Written as DNA, the CDR3 is TGTGCCAGCAGCTTATGGCTGGCCTACGAGCAGTACTTC.

The chain links TRBV6-5 to TRBJ2-2, with a tentative D call TRBD1 (6 bases). The germline V gene encodes CDR1 MNHEY and CDR2 SVGAGI. The CDR3 runs 12 residues. Trimming cost V 8 bases and J 6 bases, with 10 bases left between them. CDR3 amino acids: CASGAGAGELFF. Written as DNA, the CDR3 is TGTGCCAGCGGCGCAGGGGCCGGGGAGCTGTTTTTT.

The chain has TRBV2 and TRBJ1-5; TRBD1 agrees at 7 bases. The CDR3 is 14 residues long. Germline loops: CDR1 SNHLY, CDR2 FYNNEI. The J segment lost 6 bases and the V segment lost 6 bases, leaving 8 bases of the junction unmatched. The CDR3 region has the DNA TGTGCCAGCAGCAAACGACAGGGTGGTCAGCCCCAGCATTTT. Protein sequence: CASSKRQGGQPQHF.

The V call is TRBV2, the J call TRBJ2-7; D ambiguous. The V gene's germline CDR1 is SNHLY and CDR2 FYNNEI. V was clipped by 4 bases and J by 0 bases, with 7 bases between them. The CDR3 extends over 13 amino acids. DNA of the CDR3: TGTGCCAGCAGTGGTGGCAACTCCTACGAGCAGTACTTC. Protein sequence: CASSGGNSYEQYF.

This chain joins TRBV6-5 and TRBJ2-1; 16 positions agree with TRBD2. CDR3 size: 17 residues. Germline CDR1 reads MNHEY; CDR2 reads SVGAGI. The junction had 11 bases not matched to a gene; V was cut back by 7 bases and J by 8 bases. The chain's CDR3 is CASTQGLAGGPRDEQFF. For the CDR3, the DNA is TGTGCCAGCACCCAGGGACTAGCGGGGGGGCCCAGGGATGAGCAGTTCTTC.

The chain joins TRBV7-9 to TRBJ1-6; D unresolved. The V gene lost 3 bases and the J gene lost 0 bases, with 9 bases spanning the gap. The CDR3 runs 16 residues. Germline V gene lookup returns CDR1 SEHNR and CDR2 FQNEAQ (reference sequence). The CDR3 sequence is CASSLIGSSYNSPLHF. The CDR3 DNA follows: TGTGCCAGCAGCTTGATTGGGAGCTCCTATAATTCACCCCTCCACTTT.

V usage is TRBV7-2 and J usage is TRBJ2-1; D remains unclear. The germline V gene encodes CDR1 SGHTA and CDR2 FQGNSA. The CDR3 is made up of 12 amino acids. The V end was cut by 0 bases, the J end by 8 bases, with 5 bases between. This CDR3 is CASSLAYHEQFF. The CDR3 region has the DNA TGTGCCAGCAGCTTAGCTTACCATGAGCAGTTCTTC.

This clonotype was detected only a few times. CDR3 sequence (DNA): TGCGCCAGCAGCCAAGGGACAGGGTCCTTTCAGCCCCAGCATTTT. Translated: CASSQGTGSFQPQHF. The chain uses TRBV4-3 and TRBJ1-5, with 8 bases lining up with TRBD1. Germline CDR1 is LGHNA and CDR2 is YSLEER. Unmatched junction bases numbered 5, after V lost 1 base and J lost 6 bases. This CDR3 comprises 15 residues.

The V and J genes are TRBV6-2 or TRBV6-3 and TRBJ2-6; D not certain. Between the trimmed V and J ends, which lost 4 bases and 0 bases, there was a span of 16 bases. Germline assignment: CDR1 MNHEY and CDR2 SVGEGT. The CDR3 runs to 18 residues. The CDR3 here is CASSFSVDPSSGANVLTF. Here the CDR3 DNA reads TGTGCCAGCAGTTTTTCGGTGGATCCCAGCTCTGGGGCCAACGTCCTGACTTTC.

The chain joins TRBV6-5 to TRBJ2-1, with D maybe TRBD1 (6 bases). Germline CDR1 is MNHEY and CDR2 is SVGAGI. CDR3 length equals 12 residues. Trimming took off 4 bases at V and 9 bases at J, with 10 bases between the two ends. In nucleotides, the CDR3 is TGTGCCAGCAGTTCAGGGGCCGGTGAGCAGTTCTTC. Its protein is CASSSGAGEQFF.

This chain connects TRBV10-3 to TRBJ2-4; maybe TRBD1 (5 bases). Germline CDR1 ENHRY, CDR2 SYGVKD. The CDR3 loop spans 17 amino acids. Trimming removed 2 bases from V and 5 bases from J, with 19 bases in between. DNA for the CDR3: TGTGCCATCAGTGAGAACCAGGGTCGGTTGTCGGAAAACATTCAGTACTTC. Protein: CAISENQGRLSENIQYF.

V is TRBV20-1 and J is TRBJ1-1; 8 nucleotides align to TRBD1. V dropped 0 bases and J dropped 1; count of bases not matched to a gene: 4. The germline CDR1 and CDR2 sequences are DFQATT and SNEGSKA (reference sequence). The CDR3 contains 15 residues. The CDR3 coding sequence is TGCAGTGCTAGAGACCCCGGACAGGGGAACACTGAAGCTTTCTTT. Protein sequence: CSARDPGQGNTEAFF.

This clonotype was seen more than once but under ten times. The V and J genes are TRBV9 and TRBJ2-1; maybe TRBD2 (6 bases). The CDR3 is 15 amino acids. Trimming left V 4 bases short and J 9 bases short, with 20 bases between. CDR1 is SGDLS, CDR2 YYNGEE, per germline. The chain's CDR3 is CASSPPPEGLGEQFF. CDR3 nucleotide sequence: TGTGCCAGCAGCCCACCCCCAGAGGGACTTGGTGAGCAGTTCTTC.